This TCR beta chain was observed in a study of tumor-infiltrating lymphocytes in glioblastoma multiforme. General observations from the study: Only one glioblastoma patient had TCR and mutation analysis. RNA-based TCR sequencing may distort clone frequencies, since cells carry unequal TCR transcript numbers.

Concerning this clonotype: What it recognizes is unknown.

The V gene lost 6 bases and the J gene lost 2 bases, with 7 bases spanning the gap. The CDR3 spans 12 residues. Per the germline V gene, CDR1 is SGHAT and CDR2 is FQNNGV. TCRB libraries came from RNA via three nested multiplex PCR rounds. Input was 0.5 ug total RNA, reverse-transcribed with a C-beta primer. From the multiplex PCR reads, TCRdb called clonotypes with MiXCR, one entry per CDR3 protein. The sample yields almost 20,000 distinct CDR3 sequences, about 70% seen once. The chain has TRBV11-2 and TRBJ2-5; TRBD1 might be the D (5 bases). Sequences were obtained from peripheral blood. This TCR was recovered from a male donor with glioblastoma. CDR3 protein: CASRTVQETQYF. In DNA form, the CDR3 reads TGTGCCAGCAGGACAGTTCAAGAGACCCAGTACTTC.